This TCR beta chain was documented in a study of blood T cells in healthy people across ages. Findings and caveats of the study: Strong correlation existed between TCR beta diversity and naive T cell percentage. There were more naive CD4+ cells and higher diversity in long-lived donors than in aged donors. Diversity figures derived from one million T cells were judged to underestimate the true value.

The V segment lost 1 base and the J segment 8 bases; nucleotides outside the gene matches: 10. The germline CDR1 and CDR2 sequences are SGHRS and YFSETQ. The CDR3 is 16 amino acids. In the case of this clonotype: The target antigen is unknown.

A second about 6 to 12 cycle PCR used barcoded and J-beta primers. TCRdb re-derived calls from the 5' RACE reads in MiXCR, one entry per CDR3 protein. The table records about 830,000 distinct CDR3 sequences, less than 80% of them present only once. Each sample provided at least 5 micrograms of extracted total RNA. Material: blood. The TCR was taken from a man aged 25 to 45 in good health. The V gene is TRBV5-1, the J gene TRBJ1-4, with 8 bases fitting TRBD1. The CDR3, as DNA: TGCGCCAGCAGCTTGTTGGGGGCAGGGGGCGACGAAAAACTGTTTTTT. Translation: CASSLLGAGGDEKLFF.